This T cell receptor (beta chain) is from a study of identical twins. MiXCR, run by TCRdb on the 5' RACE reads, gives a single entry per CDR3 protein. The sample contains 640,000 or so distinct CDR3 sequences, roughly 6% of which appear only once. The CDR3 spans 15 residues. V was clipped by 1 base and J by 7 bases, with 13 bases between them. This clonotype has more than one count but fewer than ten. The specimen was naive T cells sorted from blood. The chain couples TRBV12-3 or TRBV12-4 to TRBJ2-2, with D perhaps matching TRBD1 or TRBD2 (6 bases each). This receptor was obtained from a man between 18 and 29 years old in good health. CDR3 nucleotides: TGTGCCAGCAGTTTAGTTGGGGGGCCGGGCGGGGAGCTGTTTTTT. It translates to CASSLVGGPGGELFF.